The entry below gives a single T cell receptor beta chain sequence along with its context. The antigen is unknown. These data are taken from a study of T cell repertoires in cytomegalovirus infection. Across the whole study: Indications of both CMV infection and matching HLA type were provided by public TCR beta signatures.

Findings of the study overall: It was HLA-C-restricted CMV-specific TCR beta clonotypes that dominated the response ex vivo. The cumulative frequency of public TCR beta families identified carriers of CMV plus the relevant HLA.

V shed 7 bases and J 4 bases; nucleotides not matched to a gene: 6. The CDR3 has 14 amino acids. The germline V gene has CDR1 MDHEN and CDR2 SYDVKM. Via MiXCR, TCRdb re-called the reads, giving one row per CDR3 protein. This table has some 800,000 distinct CDR3 sequences, 30% to 35% appearing once. This sequence was found in a human donor in good health (CMV status not recorded). Some clones in this sample may be carry-over from other donors' samples. The sample was cultured CD8+ T cells from PBMCs, taken from culture after CMV antigen stimulation. The rearrangement links TRBV28 to TRBJ1-5, with 8 positions matching TRBD1. The CDR3 region is CASTNGQGNQPQHF. CDR3 DNA sequence: TGTGCCAGCACCAATGGACAGGGAAATCAGCCCCAGCATTTT.